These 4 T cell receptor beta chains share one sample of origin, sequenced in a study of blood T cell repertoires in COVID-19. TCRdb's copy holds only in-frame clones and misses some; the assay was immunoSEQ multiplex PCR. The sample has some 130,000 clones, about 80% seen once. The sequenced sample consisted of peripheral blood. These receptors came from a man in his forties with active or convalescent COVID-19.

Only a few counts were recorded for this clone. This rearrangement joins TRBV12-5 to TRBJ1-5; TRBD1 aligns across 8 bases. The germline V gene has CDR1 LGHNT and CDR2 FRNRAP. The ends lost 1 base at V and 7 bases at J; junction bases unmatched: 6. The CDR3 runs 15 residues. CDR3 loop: CASGLGTGTGQPQHF. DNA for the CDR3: TGTGCTAGTGGTTTGGGGACAGGGACGGGCCAGCCCCAGCATTTT.

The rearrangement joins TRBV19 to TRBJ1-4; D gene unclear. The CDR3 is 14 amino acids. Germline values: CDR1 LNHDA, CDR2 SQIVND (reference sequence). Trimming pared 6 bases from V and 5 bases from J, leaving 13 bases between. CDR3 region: CASRPLQTNEKLFF. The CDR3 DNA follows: TGTGCCAGTAGACCCCTACAGACGAATGAAAAACTGTTTTTT.

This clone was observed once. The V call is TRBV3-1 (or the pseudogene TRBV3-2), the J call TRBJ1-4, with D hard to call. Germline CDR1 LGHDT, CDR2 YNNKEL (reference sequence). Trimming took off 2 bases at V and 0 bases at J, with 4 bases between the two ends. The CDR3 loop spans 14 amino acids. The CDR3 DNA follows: TGTGCCAGCAGCCAAAGCTCAACTAATGAAAAACTGTTTTTT. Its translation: CASSQSSTNEKLFF.

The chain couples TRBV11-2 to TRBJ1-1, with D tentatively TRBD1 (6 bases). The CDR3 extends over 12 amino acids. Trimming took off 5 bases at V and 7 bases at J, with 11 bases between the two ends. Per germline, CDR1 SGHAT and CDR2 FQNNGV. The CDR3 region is CASSEVGGEAFF. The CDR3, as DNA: TGTGCCAGCAGCGAGGTAGGGGGTGAAGCTTTCTTT.